The 25 T cell receptor beta chains in this list originate from one sample, sequenced in a study of blood T cell repertoires in COVID-19. Sequencing was performed with immunoSEQ multiplex PCR; in TCRdb, only in-frame clones are kept and a portion is missing. The sample consists of tens of thousands of clones, roughly nine tenths of them appearing once. The sequencing sample was made of peripheral blood. The receptors were gathered from a woman aged 55-69 years with COVID-19, enrolled during active disease.

The chain recombines TRBV2 with TRBJ1-6, with D possibly TRBD1 on 5 matching bases. Germline values: CDR1 SNHLY, CDR2 FYNNEI. V lost 3 bases and J 0 bases, leaving 15 bases between the germline ends. The CDR3 has 18 amino acids. The CDR3 loop is CASSDWGGWSSYNSPLHF. The CDR3 nucleotides read TGTGCCAGCAGTGATTGGGGGGGTTGGAGCTCCTATAATTCACCCCTCCACTTT.

The rearrangement joins TRBV7-2 to TRBJ1-2; 8 positions match TRBD1. Germline loops: CDR1 SGHTA, CDR2 FQGNSA. This CDR3 comprises 13 residues. V dropped 5 bases and J dropped 4; count of bases not matched to a gene: 3. The CDR3 here is CASSTGGSYGYTF. In DNA form, the CDR3 reads TGTGCCAGCAGCACAGGGGGTAGCTATGGCTACACCTTC.

V and J are TRBV20-1 and TRBJ2-7; 9 bases agree with TRBD1. Germline CDR1 DFQATT, CDR2 SNEGSKA (reference sequence). V dropped 3 bases and J dropped 4; count of bases not matched to a gene: 13. The CDR3 is made up of 16 amino acids. CDR3 region: CSASESGRDRVYEQYF. CDR3 coding DNA: TGCAGTGCTAGTGAGTCGGGTCGGGACAGGGTATACGAGCAGTACTTC.

The chain uses TRBV10-1 and TRBJ2-3; tentatively, D is TRBD2 (6 bases). This CDR3 contains 13 residues. V was cut by 4 bases and J by 6 bases, with 11 bases left in between. Germline CDR1 WNHNN, CDR2 SYGVQD (reference sequence). The CDR3 DNA sequence: TGCGCCAGCAGTGTTGGGGGAGGCGATACGCAGTATTTT. The encoded protein is CASSVGGGDTQYF.

The chain's CDR3 is CASSELPGQTAYGYTF. The CDR3 DNA reads as TGTGCCAGCAGTGAGTTACCGGGACAGACGGCGTATGGCTACACCTTC. V usage is TRBV6-1 and J usage is TRBJ1-2, with TRBD1 matching 7 bases. This CDR3 comprises 16 residues. J gave up 5 bases and V 3 bases, and 12 bases lay outside the gene matches. Germline-derived CDR1 and CDR2 are MNHNS and SASEGT.

This clone was counted only a few times. The chain has TRBV27 and TRBJ2-1; TRBD2 matches at 11 bases. Germline trimming cut 7 bases from V and 8 bases from J; bases unmatched to any gene: 13. Germline CDR1 and CDR2: MNHEY and SMNVEV (reference sequence). The CDR3 loop spans 16 amino acids. The CDR3: CASNPIGLAGGDEQFF. In DNA form, the CDR3 reads TGTGCCAGCAATCCTATTGGGCTAGCGGGAGGCGATGAGCAGTTCTTC.

CDR3 sequence (DNA): TGTGCCAGCAGCGTAGAGGGGGCGTCTGGAAACACCATATATTTT. Its translation is CASSVEGASGNTIYF. This sequence joins TRBV9 and TRBJ1-3, with 7 bases fitting TRBD1. The J segment lost 1 base and the V segment lost 0 bases, leaving 1 base of the junction unmatched. In germline, CDR1 is SGDLS, CDR2 YYNGEE. The CDR3 is 15 amino acids. The full variable domain, with the rest looked up from reference TRBV9 and TRBJ1-3, is DSGVTQTPKHLITATGQRVTLRCSPRSGDLSVYWYQQSLDQGLQFLIQYYNGEERAKGNILERFSAQQFPDLHSELNLSSLELGDSALYFCASSVEGASGNTIYFGEGSWLTVV.

V gene TRBV9 combines with J gene TRBJ2-7; weak D call: TRBD1 (5 bases). Germline CDR1 SGDLS, CDR2 YYNGEE. V was cut by 4 bases and J by 0 bases, with 8 bases left in between. The CDR3 is made up of 13 amino acids. The CDR3 loop reads CASSSGFSYEQYF. DNA of the CDR3: TGTGCCAGCAGCTCAGGGTTCTCCTACGAGCAGTACTTC.

The J gene is TRBJ2-7, the V gene TRBV19; perhaps TRBD1 as D (6 bases). Germline CDR1 reads LNHDA; CDR2 reads SQIVND (reference sequence). V was trimmed by 3 bases and J by 2 bases, leaving 20 bases between them. There are 17 residues in the CDR3. The CDR3 DNA is TGTGCCAGTAGTATGGGACACGGACAGCTCGGGCCCTACGAGCAGTACTTC. This translates into CASSMGHGQLGPYEQYF.

J is TRBJ2-1 and V is TRBV18, with TRBD2 identical over 9 bases. Germline CDR1 and CDR2: KGHSH and LQKENI. J lost 2 bases, V lost 4 bases, and 3 bases had no gene match. This CDR3 spans 15 amino acids. The DNA of the CDR3 is TGTGCCAGCTCACGACTAGCGGAGCCCTACAATGAGCAGTTCTTC. Translation: CASSRLAEPYNEQFF.

The chain combines TRBV7-2 with TRBJ2-7; TRBD2 matches 9 bases. CDR3 length: 15 amino acids. Germline loops: CDR1 SGHTA, CDR2 FQGNSA. The ends lost 5 bases at V and 3 bases at J; junction bases unmatched: 8. This CDR3 reads CASSPGLAGLYEQYF. The CDR3 DNA follows: TGTGCCAGCAGCCCCGGGCTAGCGGGACTCTACGAGCAGTACTTC. The full variable domain, its missing parts supplied by reference TRBV7-2 and TRBJ2-7, is GAGVSQSPSNKVTEKGKDVELRCDPISGHTALYWYRQSLGQGLEFLIYFQGNSAPDKSGLPSDRFSAERTGGSVSTLTIQRTQQEDSAVYLCASSPGLAGLYEQYFGPGTRLTVT.

The J gene is TRBJ1-5, the V gene TRBV20-1; no firm D call. The CDR3 totals 12 residues. V gave up 3 bases and J gave up 4 bases, with 7 bases separating them. Germline V gene data show CDR1 as DFQATT and CDR2 as SNEGSKA (reference sequence). CDR3 loop: CSASPQNQPQHF. CDR3 DNA: TGCAGTGCTAGTCCCCAAAATCAGCCCCAGCATTTT.

This rearrangement joins TRBV29-1 to TRBJ2-7; 7 bases match TRBD1. Trimming at V came to 5 bases and at J to 6 bases, leaving 7 bases not matched to a gene. This CDR3 is built from 12 residues. CDR1 is SQVTM and CDR2 is ANQGSEA in the germline V gene. The CDR3 coding sequence is TGCAGCGTTACGACAGGGACCGCCGAGCAGTACTTC. It yields the protein CSVTTGTAEQYF.

There are a few counts of this clone. This chain connects TRBV2 to TRBJ1-1, with D possibly being TRBD1 (6 bases). Per the germline V gene, CDR1 is SNHLY and CDR2 is FYNNEI. V was pared by 7 bases and J by 4 bases, with 10 bases between. The CDR3 runs 12 residues. The CDR3 sequence: CASKQGGTEAFF. The DNA of the CDR3 is TGTGCCAGCAAGCAAGGGGGCACTGAAGCTTTCTTT.

The rearrangement links TRBV5-6 to TRBJ1-1; D may be TRBD1 (5 bases). CDR1 and CDR2 from the germline V gene are SGHDT and YYEEEE. The V end was cut by 3 bases, the J end by 2 bases, with 8 bases between. CDR3 length: 13 residues. The CDR3 protein is CASSWGVNTEAFF. CDR3 coding DNA: TGTGCCAGCAGCTGGGGGGTAAACACTGAAGCTTTCTTT.

V and J are TRBV29-1 and TRBJ1-4; 7 nucleotides match TRBD1. Germline CDR1 and CDR2: SQVTM and ANQGSEA. Trimming took 7 bases from V and 4 from J; bases not matched to a gene: 12. The CDR3 consists of 15 residues. The CDR3 sequence is CSAEEAGQSNEKLFF. CDR3 bases: TGCAGCGCCGAGGAGGCGGGACAGAGTAATGAAAAACTGTTTTTT.

The chain is built from TRBV7-2 and TRBJ2-1, with 12 positions matching TRBD2. The CDR3 runs to 16 residues. From germline, CDR1 is SGHTA and CDR2 FQGNSA. J gave up 6 bases and V 5 bases, and 8 bases lay outside the gene matches. CDR3 in DNA: TGTGCCAGCAGCCGGCAGACTAGCGGGAGTTCCAATGAGCAGTTCTTC. It translates to CASSRQTSGSSNEQFF.

This chain joins TRBV19 and TRBJ1-2, with 7 bases identical to TRBD1. The CDR3 covers 13 residues. From germline, CDR1 is LNHDA and CDR2 SQIVND (reference sequence). The V gene end was trimmed by 6 bases and the J gene end by 1 base; junction bases not matched to a gene: 2. The CDR3 DNA reads as TGTGCCAGTAGCCGGGACAGTAACTATGGCTACACCTTC. Its protein is CASSRDSNYGYTF.

The chain employs TRBV5-1 and TRBJ1-4; D unclear. CDR1 is SGHRS and CDR2 is YFSETQ in the germline V gene. The ends were cut back, 8 bases at V and 3 bases at J, with 11 bases in the middle. This CDR3 is built from 13 residues. In DNA form, the CDR3 reads TGCGCCAGTGCACAGAGAGCTAATGAAAAACTGTTTTTT. Protein sequence: CASAQRANEKLFF.

The chain is built from TRBV27 and TRBJ2-7, with D possibly TRBD1 on 6 matching bases. This CDR3 has 14 residues. Germline loops: CDR1 MNHEY, CDR2 SMNVEV (reference sequence). Trimming removed 0 bases from V and 2 bases from J, with 8 bases in between. CDR3 protein: CASSLSGGPYEQYF. Here the CDR3 DNA reads TGTGCCAGCAGTTTATCAGGGGGTCCCTACGAGCAGTACTTC.

This chain links TRBV9 with TRBJ1-2, with 10 bases aligning to TRBD1. Per the germline V gene, CDR1 is SGDLS and CDR2 is YYNGEE. With 6 bases clipped from V and 3 bases from J, the junction kept 17 bases outside the gene matches. This CDR3 has 18 amino acids. The CDR3 coding sequence is TGTGCCAGCAACCCGCCGGGGGGACAGGGGAAGAGGCACTATGGCTACACCTTC. Translating it yields CASNPPGGQGKRHYGYTF.

This clone appeared once. V gene TRBV9 combines with J gene TRBJ2-7; possible D gene TRBD2, 5 bases. Trimming shortened V by 0 bases and J by 0 bases, and 10 bases separated the two germline ends. The CDR3 extends over 15 amino acids. Germline V gene lookup returns CDR1 SGDLS and CDR2 YYNGEE. Written as DNA, the CDR3 is TGTGCCAGCAGCGTAGCAGCGGAGGTCTCCTACGAGCAGTACTTC. This sequence encodes CASSVAAEVSYEQYF.

V and J are TRBV21-1 and TRBJ2-7; the table's TRBD2 call for D was not verified on the DNA. TRBV21-1 is a pseudogene. The CDR3 consists of 16 residues. This CDR3 reads CASSKTSGTYSYEQYF. The CDR3 DNA reads as TGTGCCAGCAGCAAAACTAGCGGGACCTACTCCTACGAGCAGTACTTC.

This chain uses TRBV11-2 with TRBJ2-3; no firm D call. CDR3 length equals 14 residues. V was cut by 1 base and J by 5 bases, with 10 bases left in between. Germline V gives CDR1 SGHAT, CDR2 FQNNGV. The CDR3 region has the DNA TGTGCCAGCAGCTTAGGAGGCCGCCGAGATACGCAGTATTTT. Encoded protein: CASSLGGRRDTQYF.

To note about this clone: At one of its ends the junction is not consistent with the germline gene, which may arise from a read error. This chain links TRBV6-4 with TRBJ2-2; 7 nucleotides align to TRBD2. The CDR3 runs to 14 residues. Germline V gives CDR1 MRHNA, CDR2 SNTAGT. The CDR3 reads CASREVGNTGEPFF. CDR3 in DNA: TGTGCCAGCCGGGAGGTCGGGAACACCGGGGAGCCGTTTTTT.